Shown below are 8 T cell receptor beta chains from a single sample sequenced in a study of T-cell memory formation after mild COVID-19. TCRdb used MiXCR to reprocess the 5' RACE reads, holding one entry per CDR3 protein. The sample lists just under 550,000 distinct CDR3 sequences, roughly 20% seen once, with around 12% in the top ten. Sequenced material: PBMCs or a T cell subset sorted from them (not recorded which). These receptors all come from an adult woman who had mild COVID-19 (a few samples of this study predate the infection). Cell type and time point are not known.

This clonotype was detected a few times. The V call is TRBV7-2, the J call TRBJ2-3; 12 bases match TRBD2. With V trimmed by 3 bases and J by 3 bases, 7 bases remained unmatched. The CDR3 runs to 17 residues. Germline V gene lookup returns CDR1 SGHTA and CDR2 FQGNSA. Here the CDR3 DNA reads TGTGCCAGCAGCTTTCGACTAGCGGGAGCGTCTACAGATACGCAGTATTTT. Protein: CASSFRLAGASTDTQYF.

V gene TRBV5-1 combines with J gene TRBJ2-2; tentatively, D is TRBD1 (5 bases). V lost 2 bases and J 1 base, leaving 9 bases between the germline ends. Germline-derived CDR1 and CDR2 are SGHRS and YFSETQ. The CDR3 is 15 amino acids. CDR3 protein: CASSFDRVNTGELFF. The CDR3 DNA is TGCGCCAGCAGCTTTGACAGAGTGAACACCGGGGAGCTGTTTTTT.

This clonotype came up a few times. This chain connects TRBV6-5 to TRBJ2-5, with TRBD2 identical over 11 bases. Per the germline V gene, CDR1 is MNHEY and CDR2 is SVGAGI. Trimming took 2 bases from V and 7 from J; bases not matched to a gene: 9. CDR3 length equals 16 residues. The DNA of the CDR3 is TGTGCCAGCAGTTACGCCAGGACTAGCGGGCAGGGGACCCAGTACTTC. Its protein is CASSYARTSGQGTQYF.

This clonotype was detected only a few times. The chain uses TRBV12-3 or TRBV12-4 and TRBJ2-2, with TRBD2 identical over 8 bases. This CDR3 comprises 16 residues. The ends lost 8 bases at V and 3 bases at J; junction bases unmatched: 11. The CDR3 region is CASVTGGTRDTGELFF. CDR3 bases: TGTGCCAGCGTCACGGGAGGGACGCGGGACACCGGGGAGCTGTTTTTT.

V gene TRBV6-5 combines with J gene TRBJ2-3; tentative D call: TRBD2 (5 bases). CDR1 MNHEY and CDR2 SVGAGI come from the germline V gene. The germline V and J ends were trimmed by 3 bases and 1 base, with 8 bases remaining between them. This CDR3 contains 14 residues. CDR3 coding DNA: TGTGCCAGCAGTTATGCGGGCGGCACAGATACGCAGTATTTT. Its protein product is CASSYAGGTDTQYF.

The chain recombines TRBV12-3 or TRBV12-4 with TRBJ1-3; 7 bases map to TRBD1. The CDR3 sequence is 15 residues long. Germline trimming cut 5 bases from V and 0 bases from J; bases unmatched to any gene: 4. The CDR3 loop reads CASSPRGGSGNTIYF. The CDR3, as DNA: TGTGCCAGCAGTCCCAGGGGGGGCTCTGGAAACACCATATATTTT.

This clonotype was detected a few times. The chain joins TRBV11-3 to TRBJ2-3, with D unclear. Germline CDR1 reads SGHNT; CDR2 reads YENEEA. Trimming removed 4 bases from V and 5 bases from J, with 10 bases in between. The CDR3 is made up of 13 amino acids. CDR3 region: CASSYTAGDTQYF. The DNA for the CDR3 is TGTGCCAGCAGCTACACCGCCGGAGATACGCAGTATTTT. The whole variable domain, remainder taken from reference TRBV11-3 and TRBJ2-3, is EAGVVQSPRYKIIEKKQPVAFWCNPISGHNTLYWYLQNLGQGPELLIRYENEEAVDDSQLPKDRFSAERLKGVDSTLKIQPAELGDSAVYLCASSYTAGDTQYFGPGTRLTVL.

The chain links TRBV15 to TRBJ1-5; D might be TRBD1 (6 bases). The V end was cut by 1 base, the J end by 3 bases, with 10 bases between. Germline lookup yields CDR1 LNHNV and CDR2 YYDKDF (reference sequence). CDR3 length equals 15 residues. The CDR3 region has the DNA TGTGCCACCAGCAGAGTGCCAGGGGCCAATCAGCCCCAGCATTTT. Protein product: CATSRVPGANQPQHF. The entire variable domain, with the rest obtained from reference TRBV15 and TRBJ1-5, is as follows: DAMVIQNPRYQVTQFGKPVTLSCSQTLNHNVMYWYQQKSSQAPKLLFHYYDKDFNNEADTPDNFQSRRPNTSFCFLDIRSPGLGDTAMYLCATSRVPGANQPQHFGDGTRLSIL.